The present T cell receptor (beta chain) was sequenced within a study of CD8 T cells in ankylosing spondylitis. In TCRdb, the 5' RACE reads were re-called with MiXCR into one record per CDR3 protein. The repertoire holds about 150,000 distinct CDR3 sequences, under 55% seen once, with about 16% in the top ten. The sample holds a few counts of this clonotype. The antigen is unknown. Findings and caveats of the study: Blood from ankylosing spondylitis patients appeared to carry a characteristic roughly 8-variant TCR beta motif.

The source material was synovial fluid, either unsorted or a sorted T cell fraction (not recorded which). This sequence originates from a male donor with ankylosing spondylitis.

The DNA of the CDR3 is TGCGCCAGCTGCAGCGAGAACACCGGGGAGCTGTTTTTT. Its protein product is CASCSENTGELFF. This chain links TRBV5-1 with TRBJ2-2, with D uncertain. This CDR3 spans 13 amino acids. The germline V gene encodes CDR1 SGHRS and CDR2 YFSETQ. The germline V and J ends were trimmed by 7 bases and 1 base, with 8 bases remaining between them. Using reference TRBV5-1 and TRBJ2-2 for the parts outside the CDR3, the full variable domain is KAGVTQTPRYLIKTRGQQVTLSCSPISGHRSVSWYQQTPGQGLQFLFEYFSETQRNKGNFPGRFSGRQFSNSRSEMNVSTLELGDSALYLCASCSENTGELFFGEGSRLTVL.